Detailed here is one T cell receptor beta chain. Its specificity is not known. Measured with immunoSEQ multiplex PCR; TCRdb has only the in-frame clones, and not every one. The sample shows approximately 1.5 million clones, about 98.5% of them seen only once. The data were obtained in a study of shared clonotypes between healthy human individuals. Overall study results and limits: The represented genetic and exposure-history diversity was limited by the small number of donors. On the whole, naive subsets had larger estimated richness than memory subsets had. Rarefaction showed that sequencing of sorted subsets was incomplete (despite large depth).

Naive CD45RA+ and memory CD45RA-negative subsets were split from CD4+ cells. The V gene lost 5 bases and the J gene lost 2 bases, with 13 bases spanning the gap. In germline, CDR1 is SNHLY, CDR2 FYNNEI. This CDR3 spans 15 amino acids. The TCR sequence derives from a man in his thirties or forties in good health. J is TRBJ1-5 and V is TRBV2; D not certain. Sequences were obtained from naive CD4+ T cells sorted from blood. Subset specified: CD45RA+ positively selected. CDR3 sequence: CASSSGGPRNQPQHF. CDR3 DNA: TGTGCCAGCAGTTCGGGTGGACCTCGCAATCAGCCCCAGCATTTT.